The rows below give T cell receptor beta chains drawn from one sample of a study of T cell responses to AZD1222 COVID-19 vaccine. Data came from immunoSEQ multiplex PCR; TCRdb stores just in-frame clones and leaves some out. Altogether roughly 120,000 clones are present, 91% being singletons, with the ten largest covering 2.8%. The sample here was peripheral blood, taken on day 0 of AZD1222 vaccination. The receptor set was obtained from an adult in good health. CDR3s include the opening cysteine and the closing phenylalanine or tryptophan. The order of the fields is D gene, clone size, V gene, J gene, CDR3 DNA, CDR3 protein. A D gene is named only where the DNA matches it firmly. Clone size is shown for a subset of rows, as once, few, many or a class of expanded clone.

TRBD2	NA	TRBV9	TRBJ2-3	TGTGCCAGCAGCGTTGGCGGGAGTGCCAGCACAGATACGCAGTATTTT	CASSVGGSASTDTQYF
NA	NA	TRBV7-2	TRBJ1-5	TGTGCCAGCAGCTTAGCATCGACAGCCCGTGAGTCCCAGCATTTT	CASSLASTARESQHF
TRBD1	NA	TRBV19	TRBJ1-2	TGTGCCAGTAGTACCAATTACCAGGGGGTCGGCTACACCTTC	CASSTNYQGVGYTF
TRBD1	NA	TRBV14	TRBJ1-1	TGTGCCAGCAGCCAAGCAGTCGGCAGGGGGCTTCGCACTGAAGCTTTCTTT	CASSQAVGRGLRTEAFF
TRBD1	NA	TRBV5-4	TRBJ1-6	TGTGCCAGCAGCTCCACGACAGGGGATTCACCCCTCCACTTT	CASSSTTGDSPLHF
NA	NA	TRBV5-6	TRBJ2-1	TGTGCCAGCAGCTTGTGGGCGTCCGATGAGCAGTTCTTC	CASSLWASDEQFF
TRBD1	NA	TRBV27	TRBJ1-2	TGTGCCAGCACCTTGCGACAGGGGTCTAACTATGGCTACACCTTC	CASTLRQGSNYGYTF
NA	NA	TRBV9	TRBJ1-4	TGTGCCAGCAGCCCAACCTCAGTAGGGGCGGCTGATGAAAAACTGTTTTTT	CASSPTSVGAADEKLFF
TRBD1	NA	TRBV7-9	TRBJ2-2	TGTGCCAGCAGCTGGACAGGGCCGCCGAACACCGGGGAGCTGTTTTTT	CASSWTGPPNTGELFF
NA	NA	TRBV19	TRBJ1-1	TGTGCCAGTAGTTCGCCGGCTTTGCGGGCTTTCTTT	CASSSPALRAFF
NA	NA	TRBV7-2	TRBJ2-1	TGTGCCAGCAGTCGTTACCTACGCGGAAATGAGCAGTTCTTC	CASSRYLRGNEQFF
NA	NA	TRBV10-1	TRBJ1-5	TGCGCCAGCAGTGAGCCGGGACAGCCCCAGCATTTT	CASSEPGQPQHF
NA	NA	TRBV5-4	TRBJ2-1	TGTGCCAGCAGCTTGGCCGGGGCGCAAAAGGTCTTC	CASSLAGAQKVF
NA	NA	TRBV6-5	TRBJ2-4	TGTGCCAGCAGATCTACCCTAGCCAAAAACATTCAGTACTTC	CASRSTLAKNIQYF
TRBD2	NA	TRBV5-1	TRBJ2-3	TGCGCCAGCAGCCCAGGACTAGCGGGGCACACAGATACGCAGTATTTT	CASSPGLAGHTDTQYF
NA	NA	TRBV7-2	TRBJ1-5	TGTGCCAGCAGCTTAGACTTCAATCAGCCCCAGCATTTT	CASSLDFNQPQHF
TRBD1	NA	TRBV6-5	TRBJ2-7	TGTGCCAGCAGTACGGACAGGATTATCTACGAGCAGTACTTC	CASSTDRIIYEQYF
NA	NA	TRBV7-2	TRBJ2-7	TGTGCCAGCAGCTTAGCGCCGGACGGACCCTACGAGCAGTACTTC	CASSLAPDGPYEQYF
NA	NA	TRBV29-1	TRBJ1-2	TGCAGCGTCGCCACCGGGTCCAGTGGGCGCTACACCTTC	CSVATGSSGRYTF
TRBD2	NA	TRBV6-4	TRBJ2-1	TGTGCCAGCAGCGGGTTAGCGGGAGACTACAATGAGCAGTTCTTC	CASSGLAGDYNEQFF
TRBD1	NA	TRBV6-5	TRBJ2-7	TGTGCCAGCAGTACAGGGGGACGTTCCTACGAGCAGTACTTC	CASSTGGRSYEQYF
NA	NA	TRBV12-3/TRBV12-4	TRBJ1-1	TGTGCCAGCATTCTAGGCGTGAACACTGAAGCTTTCTTT	CASILGVNTEAFF
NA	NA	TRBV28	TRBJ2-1	TGTGCCAGCAGCCTCGGAGTGGATGAGCAGTTCTTC	CASSLGVDEQFF
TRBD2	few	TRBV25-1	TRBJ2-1	TGTGCCAGCAGTGAAATCTGGACTAGCGCCAATGAGCAGTTCTTC	CASSEIWTSANEQFF
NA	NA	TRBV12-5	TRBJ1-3	TGTGCTAGTGGTCCATCCGGGGCAGTTTCTGGAAACACCATATATTTT	CASGPSGAVSGNTIYF
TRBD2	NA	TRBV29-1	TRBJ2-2	TGCAGCGCCGGGGGGGGACTAGACACCGGGGAGCTGTTTTTT	CSAGGGLDTGELFF
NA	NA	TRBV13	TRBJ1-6	TGTGCCAGCAGCTTTGGGACCGGGGGATCACCCCTCCACTTT	CASSFGTGGSPLHF
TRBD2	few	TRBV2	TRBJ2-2	TGTGCCAGCAGGAGGAGCGGGAGGGCAAACACCGGGGAGCTGTTTTTT	CASRRSGRANTGELFF
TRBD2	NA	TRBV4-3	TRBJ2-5	TGCGCCAGCAGCGTCACTAGCGGACAAGAGACCCAGTACTTC	CASSVTSGQETQYF
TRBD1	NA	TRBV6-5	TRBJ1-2	TGTGCCAGCAGTTACTTGACAGGGGGCACCTATGGCTACACCTTC	CASSYLTGGTYGYTF
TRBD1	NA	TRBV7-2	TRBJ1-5	TGTGCCAGCAGCCCGACAGGGGCGAGCAATCAGCCCCAGCATTTT	CASSPTGASNQPQHF
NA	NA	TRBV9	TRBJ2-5	TGTGCCAGCAGCGTAGGGCTGTCAGAAGAGACCCAGTACTTC	CASSVGLSEETQYF
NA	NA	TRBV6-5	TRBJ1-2	TGTGCCAGCAGTTACGGCGGACTGATCCGTGGCTACACCTTC	CASSYGGLIRGYTF
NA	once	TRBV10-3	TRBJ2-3	TGTGCCATCAAATCAGGGGCGGTCCCAGATACGCAGTATTTT	CAIKSGAVPDTQYF
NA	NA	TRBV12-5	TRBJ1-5	TGTGCTAGTGGTTTGGACGGATACCAGCCCCAGCATTTT	CASGLDGYQPQHF
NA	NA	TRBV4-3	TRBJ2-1	TGCGCCAGCAGCCAAGAAGGGCCAGGTAGCAATGAGCAGTTCTTC	CASSQEGPGSNEQFF
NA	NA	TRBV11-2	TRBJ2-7	TGTGCCAGCAGCATCAGACCTGAGTCCTACGAGCAGTACTTC	CASSIRPESYEQYF
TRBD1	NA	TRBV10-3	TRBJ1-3	TGTGCCATGTGGACCGGGACAGGGTCCGGAAACACCATATATTTT	CAMWTGTGSGNTIYF
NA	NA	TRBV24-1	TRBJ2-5	TGTGCCACCAGTGATGCTTGGAGGCCCCAAGAGACCCAGTACTTC	CATSDAWRPQETQYF